This T cell receptor (beta chain) emerged from a study of blood T cell repertoires in COVID-19 (dated by TCRdb to 2020 to 2021). General notes on the study: Samples from collaborators originated in the United States, Italy and Spain and spanned both the acute and convalescent phases of COVID-19. The repertoires were released in a freely available public database meant as a resource for research on the immune response to SARS-CoV-2. Deeply sampled blood TCRbeta repertoires from subjects exposed to, actively infected with, or recovered from COVID-19 were included in the dataset. The material from the prospective study consisted of cDNA or gDNA derived from T cells, B-cell-depleted T cells, or PBMCs. Where HLA class I and class II types were available, the types were taken from metadata supplied by the sample provider, not from assay-based typing. The sample metadata nearly always contained a de-identified subject ID, COVID-19 status, age in years and sex. Samples came from the ongoing ImmuneRACE study (first 160 participants) plus 1,254 subjects from 6 global collaborators. Beyond this particular receptor, the publication reports: How much clinical and demographic metadata was included differed by source and by participant, and the metadata was provided uncurated.

The collaborating institutions used their own protocols to collect whole blood in K2EDTA tubes. For TCRbeta analysis, collaborators shipped samples in one of three forms: frozen whole blood, isolated PBMCs, or DNA extracted from either of those sample types. This clone was detected a few times. Its recognized antigen is unknown. No base quality values were provided; no much bigger clone lies one nucleotide off. TCRbeta CDR3 regions were amplified from genomic DNA by means of the immunoSEQ Assay, a bias-controlled multiplex PCR. Concerning the study's data processing: Nucleated cell counts per sample were estimated from amplification of reference gene primers within the assay. Sequence reads were collapsed and filtered to measure the absolute abundance of every unique TCRbeta CDR3 rearrangement. For each sample, productive Simpson clonality was calculated as the square root of Simpson's diversity index across productive rearrangements. TCRdb retrieved this table from immuneACCESS and kept in-frame rearrangements only. Not all clones are present; in checked studies, unresolved V genes account for under half, and no reason is known for the remainder. V and J calls and clone size are as listed in that table; D and trimming were resolved from the DNA. The sample yields more than 120,000 clones; more than 75% were counted once. The ten largest clones take up 2.6% of the sample.

The sample taken for sequencing was peripheral blood. The sequence derives from a human donor with acute or convalescent COVID-19. The donor label of this sample is uncertain.

This receptor carries the CDR3 CASSLVLLAPPGELFF. The nucleotide sequence reads as follows: TGTGCCAGCAGCTTAGTTCTGCTAGCTCCCCCCGGGGAGCTGTTTTTT. The rearranged segments are TRBV7-9 and TRBJ2-2, with a tentative D gene TRBD2 over 5 matching bases. Reading the germline V gene (reference sequence) gives CDR1 SEHNR and CDR2 FQNEAQ. Its CDR3 holds 16 amino acids, cysteine through phenylalanine. This entry keeps only the CDR3 DNA: 48 bases, framed from base 1. The V and J ends are trimmed by 1 base and 6 bases, leaving 15 bases between them.